This entry lists 29 T cell receptor beta chains sequenced from one sample in a study of cytomegalovirus exposure and HLA in healthy donors. This PCR relied on a set of 60 Vbeta primers and 13 Jbeta primers. Here immunoSEQ multiplex PCR was the method, and the copy in TCRdb shows in-frame clones only, minus some. The repertoire holds 130,000 to 150,000 clones, over 75% seen once, with under 0.8% in the top ten. Sequenced input: PBMCs. The receptors here all came from a male donor in good health and CMV-seronegative.

The chain recombines TRBV29-1 with TRBJ2-7; 9 positions match TRBD1. The V gene end was trimmed by 5 bases and the J gene end by 5 bases; junction bases not matched to a gene: 4. Germline CDR1 SQVTM, CDR2 ANQGSEA. The CDR3 contains 12 residues. The CDR3 spells CSVKGQGDEQYF. CDR3 DNA sequence: TGCAGCGTTAAGGGACAGGGCGACGAGCAGTACTTC.

The chain is built from TRBV7-9 and TRBJ2-7; the match to TRBD1 covers 7 bases. The V segment lost 5 bases and the J segment 6 bases; nucleotides outside the gene matches: 10. The CDR3 is 14 amino acids. Germline CDR1 and CDR2: SEHNR and FQNEAQ (reference sequence). The DNA of the CDR3 is TGTGCCAGCAGCCCAGACAGGGTGGTGGCCGAGCAGTACTTC. Protein sequence: CASSPDRVVAEQYF.

V is TRBV7-9 and J is TRBJ2-6; D is possibly TRBD2 (5 bases). This CDR3 has 17 residues. V gave up 5 bases and J gave up 2 bases, with 16 bases separating them. The germline CDR1 and CDR2 sequences are SEHNR and FQNEAQ (reference sequence). CDR3 protein: CASSHSRQLAGANVLTF. CDR3 coding DNA: TGTGCCAGCAGCCACAGTCGACAACTAGCTGGGGCCAACGTCCTGACTTTC. The entire variable domain, with the rest obtained from reference TRBV7-9 and TRBJ2-6, is as follows: DTGVSQNPRHKITKRGQNVTFRCDPISEHNRLYWYRQTLGQGPEFLTYFQNEAQLEKSRLLSDRFSAERPKGSFSTLEIQRTEQGDSAMYLCASSHSRQLAGANVLTFGAGSRLTVL.

This chain uses TRBV9 with TRBJ2-3; D ambiguous. V shed 0 bases and J shed 2 bases, with 7 bases lying between them. The CDR3 totals 14 residues. Germline-derived CDR1 and CDR2 are SGDLS and YYNGEE. The CDR3 reads CASSVAPLTDTQYF. DNA of the CDR3: TGTGCCAGCAGCGTAGCCCCCCTCACAGATACGCAGTATTTT.

This rearrangement joins TRBV5-1 to TRBJ1-5; 9 bases map to TRBD1. This CDR3 has 15 amino acids. The V segment lost 4 bases and the J segment 1 base; nucleotides outside the gene matches: 3. CDR1 and CDR2 (germline): SGHRS, YFSETQ. The CDR3 coding sequence is TGCGCCAGCAGCGCGACAGGGGGGAGCAATCAGCCCCAGCATTTT. This sequence encodes CASSATGGSNQPQHF. The whole variable domain, remainder taken from reference TRBV5-1 and TRBJ1-5, is KAGVTQTPRYLIKTRGQQVTLSCSPISGHRSVSWYQQTPGQGLQFLFEYFSETQRNKGNFPGRFSGRQFSNSRSEMNVSTLELGDSALYLCASSATGGSNQPQHFGDGTRLSIL.

The gene calls are TRBV6-4 and TRBJ2-3; 9 bases fit TRBD2. Losses at the gene ends were 1 base for V and 4 bases for J; bases not matched to a gene: 0. The CDR3 length is 14 residues. CDR1 is MRHNA and CDR2 is SNTAGT in the germline V gene. The CDR3 is CASSDLAGADTQYF. The CDR3 bases are TGTGCCAGCAGTGACTTAGCGGGAGCAGATACGCAGTATTTT.

The rearrangement uses TRBV5-4 and TRBJ2-1, with 11 bases fitting TRBD1. The CDR3 is 15 residues long. Unmatched junction bases numbered 4, after V lost 5 bases and J lost 3 bases. The germline gives CDR1 SGHNT, CDR2 YYREEE (reference sequence). The CDR3 DNA sequence: TGTGCCAGCAGTTCGGGACAGGGGGGCTACAATGAGCAGTTCTTC. Protein sequence: CASSSGQGGYNEQFF.

The chain joins TRBV11-2 to TRBJ2-7; D gene uncertain. The CDR3 extends over 14 amino acids. Germline assignment: CDR1 SGHAT and CDR2 FQNNGV. The V and J ends lost 3 bases and 7 bases respectively, with 16 bases between them. Written as DNA, the CDR3 is TGTGCCAGCAGCTTCGACATACCTACGTTTGAGCAGTACTTC. Translation: CASSFDIPTFEQYF. The complete variable domain, with remaining parts taken from reference TRBV11-2 and TRBJ2-7, reads EAGVAQSPRYKIIEKRQSVAFWCNPISGHATLYWYQQILGQGPKLLIQFQNNGVVDDSQLPKDRFSAERLKGVDSTLKIQPAKLEDSAVYLCASSFDIPTFEQYFGPGTRLTVT.

V usage is TRBV4-1 and J usage is TRBJ1-1, with D possibly TRBD1 on 6 matching bases. Deletions cut 2 bases from V and 1 base from J, with 8 bases between. Germline V gene sequence: CDR1 MGHRA, CDR2 YSYEKL. The CDR3 length is 14 residues. The CDR3 DNA follows: TGCGCCAGCAGCCAAACCAGGGGGAACACTGAAGCTTTCTTT. Its translation is CASSQTRGNTEAFF.

The genes are TRBV6-7 and TRBJ1-1; TRBD1 aligns across 9 bases. TRBV6-7 is assigned to the ORF class and has an uncertain function. This CDR3 is 18 amino acids long. V gave up 6 bases and J gave up 1 base; unmatched junction bases: 15. CDR3 protein: CASRGGIIDRGSNTEAFF. CDR3 coding DNA: TGTGCCAGCAGGGGGGGTATTATCGACAGGGGGTCGAACACTGAAGCTTTCTTT.

This clone was seen a single time. The chain joins TRBV6-5 to TRBJ2-7, with 9 bases fitting TRBD1. This CDR3 spans 15 amino acids. The germline gives CDR1 MNHEY, CDR2 SVGAGI. V was pared by 5 bases and J by 3 bases, with 8 bases of the junction left unmatched. The chain's CDR3 is CASSRLGTGIYEQYF. As DNA, the CDR3 is TGTGCCAGCAGTAGACTGGGGACAGGGATCTACGAGCAGTACTTC.

The gene calls are TRBV2 and TRBJ2-7; TRBD2 matches at 7 bases. J lost 3 bases, V lost 8 bases, and 10 bases had no gene match. The CDR3 sequence is 14 residues long. The germline gives CDR1 SNHLY, CDR2 FYNNEI. The CDR3 loop reads CASGLAGASYEQYF. The CDR3 nucleotides read TGTGCCAGCGGGTTAGCGGGCGCAAGCTACGAGCAGTACTTC.

This chain links TRBV6-5 with TRBJ2-7; 8 bases match TRBD1. V was clipped by 6 bases and J by 5 bases; unmatched bases: 12. CDR1 MNHEY and CDR2 SVGAGI come from the germline V gene. The CDR3 is made up of 15 amino acids. CDR3 in DNA: TGTGCCAGCAGCCCAACCAACGGACAGGGACACGAGCAGTACTTC. Translation: CASSPTNGQGHEQYF.

V and J are TRBV7-6 and TRBJ2-1; tentative D call: TRBD2 (6 bases). Trimming removed 0 bases from V and 5 bases from J, with 11 bases in between. Germline V CDR1 and CDR2: SGHVS, FNYEAQ. The CDR3 extends over 15 amino acids. The CDR3 coding sequence is TGTGCCAGCAGCTTAGCGTACCAGCGGGACAATGAGCAGTTCTTC. Its protein product is CASSLAYQRDNEQFF.

This chain links TRBV9 with TRBJ2-1; 9 nucleotides match TRBD2. V lost 1 base and J lost 0; bases outside the gene matches: 8. CDR1 is SGDLS and CDR2 is YYNGEE in the germline V gene. The CDR3 loop spans 18 amino acids. The CDR3 region has the DNA TGTGCCAGCAGCGTATCCGTCGTAGCGGGGGCCTCCTACAATGAGCAGTTCTTC. As protein: CASSVSVVAGASYNEQFF.

This chain uses TRBV19 with TRBJ1-3; weak D call: TRBD1 (6 bases). Germline lookup yields CDR1 LNHDA and CDR2 SQIVND (reference sequence). The V end was cut by 7 bases, the J end by 4 bases, with 17 bases between. This CDR3 is built from 15 residues. The CDR3 loop is CASIQDRRSGNTIYF. CDR3 DNA: TGTGCCAGTATCCAGGACAGAAGATCAGGAAACACCATATATTTT. Full variable domain (outside the CDR3, taken from reference TRBV19 and TRBJ1-3): DGGITQSPKYLFRKEGQNVTLSCEQNLNHDAMYWYRQDPGQGLRLIYYSQIVNDFQKGDIAEGYSVSREKKESFPLTVTSAQKNPTAFYLCASIQDRRSGNTIYFGEGSWLTVV.

The V gene is TRBV5-1, the J gene TRBJ2-1; the D is unclear. CDR1 and CDR2 (germline): SGHRS, YFSETQ. V gave up 0 bases and J gave up 7 bases, with 8 bases separating them. This CDR3 is built from 13 residues. The CDR3 DNA follows: TGCGCCAGCAGCTTGGCCCCATTGAATGAGCAGTTCTTC. It yields the protein CASSLAPLNEQFF.

The rearrangement links TRBV5-4 to TRBJ2-1, with TRBD2 identical over 12 bases. Germline CDR1 is SGHNT and CDR2 is YYREEE (reference sequence). With 0 bases clipped from V and 7 bases from J, the junction kept 14 bases outside the gene matches. This CDR3 contains 19 residues. The CDR3 DNA is TGTGCCAGCAGCTTGGCCGGACTAGCGGGGAAGTCAAGGTCGAATGAGCAGTTCTTC. It translates to CASSLAGLAGKSRSNEQFF.

V usage is TRBV5-4 and J usage is TRBJ1-1, with 7 bases aligning to TRBD1. The CDR3 spans 15 residues. CDR1 SGHNT and CDR2 YYREEE come from the germline V gene (reference sequence). Trimming removed 3 bases from V and 3 bases from J; junction bases left unmatched: 8. The CDR3 region is CASSWPQGIDTEAFF. In DNA, the CDR3 is TGTGCCAGCAGCTGGCCACAGGGGATTGACACTGAAGCTTTCTTT.

The chain carries TRBV7-9 and TRBJ2-7; D is possibly TRBD1 (6 bases). The ends were cut back, 4 bases at V and 3 bases at J, with 16 bases in the middle. CDR1 is SEHNR and CDR2 is FQNEAQ in the germline V gene (reference sequence). The CDR3 spans 15 residues. CDR3 in amino acids: CASSSPGRGDYEQYF. The DNA for the CDR3 is TGTGCCAGCAGCTCACCAGGCAGGGGAGACTACGAGCAGTACTTC.

This clone was seen only once. V and J are TRBV27 and TRBJ2-7; 10 nucleotides match TRBD2. Germline CDR1 and CDR2: MNHEY and SMNVEV (reference sequence). The ends lost 5 bases at V and 2 bases at J; junction bases unmatched: 6. The CDR3 length is 15 residues. CDR3 in DNA: TGTGCCAGCAGTCCTCTAGCGGGAGCCCCCTACGAGCAGTACTTC. Its translation: CASSPLAGAPYEQYF.

The CDR3 DNA reads as TGTGCCAGCAGATCCGACAGGGTTGGGACCGGGGAGCTGTTTTTT. It is translated as CASRSDRVGTGELFF. The chain recombines TRBV27 with TRBJ2-2; TRBD1 aligns across 7 bases. Losses at the gene ends were 6 bases for V and 5 bases for J; bases not matched to a gene: 9. From germline, CDR1 is MNHEY and CDR2 SMNVEV (reference sequence). CDR3 length: 15 residues.

The chain links TRBV5-1 to TRBJ2-7; the D gene is possibly TRBD2 (5 bases). In germline, CDR1 is SGHRS, CDR2 YFSETQ. Trimming removed 4 bases at V and 0 bases at J, with 14 bases between. The CDR3 is 15 residues long. The CDR3 DNA follows: TGCGCCAGCAGCCTCGGGGTAGGGCCCTCCTACGAGCAGTACTTC. It specifies CASSLGVGPSYEQYF. Full variable domain (outside the CDR3, taken from reference TRBV5-1 and TRBJ2-7): KAGVTQTPRYLIKTRGQQVTLSCSPISGHRSVSWYQQTPGQGLQFLFEYFSETQRNKGNFPGRFSGRQFSNSRSEMNVSTLELGDSALYLCASSLGVGPSYEQYFGPGTRLTVT.

V usage is TRBV27 and J usage is TRBJ2-7; maybe TRBD1 (6 bases). The CDR3 covers 14 residues. Per the germline V gene, CDR1 is MNHEY and CDR2 is SMNVEV (reference sequence). Trimming removed 0 bases from V and 6 bases from J, with 12 bases in between. The CDR3 spells CASSLSQGRGEQYF. CDR3 sequence (DNA): TGTGCCAGCAGTTTATCGCAGGGGCGTGGCGAGCAGTACTTC.

V and J are TRBV5-1 and TRBJ2-1, with 13 bases lining up with TRBD2. Germline V CDR1 and CDR2: SGHRS, YFSETQ. This CDR3 contains 15 residues. V gave up 4 bases and J gave up 10 bases; unmatched junction bases: 8. CDR3 nucleotides: TGCGCCAGCAGCGATAGGACTAGCGGGAGCTCAGAGCAGTTCTTC. Residues: CASSDRTSGSSEQFF.

V gene TRBV2 combines with J gene TRBJ1-5; TRBD1 matches at 9 bases. The CDR3 length is 15 residues. The V gene end was trimmed by 7 bases and the J gene end by 7 bases; junction bases not matched to a gene: 11. Germline CDR1 is SNHLY and CDR2 is FYNNEI. CDR3 region: CASTGDRETRQPQHF. The CDR3 DNA reads as TGTGCCAGCACCGGGGACAGGGAGACTCGCCAGCCCCAGCATTTT. The full variable domain, with the rest looked up from reference TRBV2 and TRBJ1-5, is EPEVTQTPSHQVTQMGQEVILRCVPISNHLYFYWYRQILGQKVEFLVSFYNNEISEKSEIFDDQFSVERPDGSNFTLKIRSTKLEDSAMYFCASTGDRETRQPQHFGDGTRLSIL.

This clone showed up just a few times. The chain recombines TRBV29-1 with TRBJ1-1; possible D gene TRBD1, 5 bases. CDR1 and CDR2 (germline): SQVTM, ANQGSEA. Trimming removed 6 bases at V and 5 bases at J, with 16 bases between. This CDR3 has 13 amino acids. CDR3 region: CSVAYGGGTEAFF. The CDR3 DNA sequence: TGCAGCGTGGCCTACGGGGGTGGAACTGAAGCTTTCTTT.

The genes are TRBV29-1 and TRBJ2-7, with no clear D. This CDR3 is 14 amino acids long. The germline V gene has CDR1 SQVTM and CDR2 ANQGSEA. V gave up 0 bases and J gave up 6 bases, with 15 bases separating them. The CDR3 bases are TGCAGCGTTGAAGATCCGGTCAGAACGGGCGAGCAGTACTTC. It encodes CSVEDPVRTGEQYF.

This chain uses TRBV18 with TRBJ2-7; 7 bases align to TRBD1. Germline V CDR1 and CDR2: KGHSH, LQKENI. CDR3 length equals 15 residues. V gave up 3 bases and J gave up 4 bases; unmatched junction bases: 9. For the CDR3, the DNA is TGTGCCAGCTCACCCGGACAGGTCGGGTGGTACGAGCAGTACTTC. Amino acid sequence: CASSPGQVGWYEQYF. Together with reference TRBV18 and TRBJ2-7, the CDR3 gives the full variable domain: NAGVMQNPRHLVRRRGQEARLRCSPMKGHSHVYWYRQLPEEGLKFMVYLQKENIIDESGMPKERFSAEFPKEGPSILRIQQVVRGDSAAYFCASSPGQVGWYEQYFGPGTRLTVT.